The clone carrying this T cell receptor (beta chain) appeared once. Trimming pared 4 bases from V and 4 bases from J, leaving 14 bases between. The CDR3 is 13 residues long. Germline lookup yields CDR1 SQVTM and CDR2 ANQGSEA. The sample comes from a study of blood T cell repertoires in COVID-19. The overall study: Samples of COVID-19 (acute and convalescent) were obtained from the United States, Italy and Spain. PBMCs, B-cell-depleted T cells, or T cells provided the cDNA or gDNA that made up the material.

Per the original methods: Quantification of nucleated cells was approximated via reference gene primer amplification. TCRdb's table, derived via immunoSEQ multiplex PCR, lists solely in-frame clones and lacks some. The DNA was the basis for D and trimming; V, J and clone size are from that table. The sample yields 100,000 to 150,000 clones, around 89% seen once. The sequencing input was peripheral blood. The chain carries TRBV29-1 and TRBJ2-7, with D unclear. This clonotype was sampled from a human donor in a cohort sampled during active COVID-19. CDR3 bases: TGCAGCGTTGTAGGAGAGGCCCGGTACGAGCAGTACTTC. It translates to CSVVGEARYEQYF.